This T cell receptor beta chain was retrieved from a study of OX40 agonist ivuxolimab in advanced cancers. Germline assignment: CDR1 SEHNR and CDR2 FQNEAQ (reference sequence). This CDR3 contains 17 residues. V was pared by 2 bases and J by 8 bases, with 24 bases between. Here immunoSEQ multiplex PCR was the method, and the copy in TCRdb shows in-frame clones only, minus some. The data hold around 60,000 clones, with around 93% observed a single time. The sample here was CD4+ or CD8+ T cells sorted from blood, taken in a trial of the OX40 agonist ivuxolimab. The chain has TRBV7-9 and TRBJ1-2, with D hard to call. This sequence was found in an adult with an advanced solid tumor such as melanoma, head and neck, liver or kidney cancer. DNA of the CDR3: TGTGCCAGCAGCTTACTTACCTCCTCTCCAGAGTATGGAGGCTACACCTTC. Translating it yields CASSLLTSSPEYGGYTF.